A selection of T cell receptor beta chains follows, all from one sample in a study of beta chain features in type 1 diabetes. The protocol was immunoSEQ multiplex PCR, while the TCRdb copy is restricted to in-frame clones and leaves out a portion. The sample gives 200,000 to 300,000 clones, 25% to 30% of which show up once; approximately 4% is in the top ten. Sequencing was carried out using central memory CD4+ T cells from blood. The receptors were sampled from a man aged 25 to 45 in good health. The CDR3 runs from the conserved cysteine through the conserved F or W. Fields, in order: V gene, D gene, clone size, J gene, CDR3 DNA, CDR3 protein. D genes are given only for firm matches. Size is omitted from some rows. Given values are once, few, many or a class for expanded clones.

>TRBV5-1|.|.|TRBJ2-5
TGCGCCAGCAGCTTGTCTCCAGGTGGAGAGACCCAGTACTTC
CASSLSPGGETQYF
>TRBV5-4|.|.|TRBJ2-1
TGTGCCAGCAGCTCCCGGCAGGGGGGGTACAATGAGCAGTTCTTC
CASSSRQGGYNEQFF
>TRBV28|.|.|TRBJ1-2
TGTGCCAGCAGCCAACGGGGGCCGGACACCTTC
CASSQRGPDTF
>TRBV5-1|TRBD1|.|TRBJ2-5
TGCGCCAGCAGCATATCGACAGGGAATTTTGAGACCCAGTACTTC
CASSISTGNFETQYF
>TRBV9|TRBD2|.|TRBJ2-1
TGTGCCAGCAGCGTAGATGATAGCGGGAGTACCTCCTACAATGAGCAGTTCTTC
CASSVDDSGSTSYNEQFF
>TRBV20-1|.|few|TRBJ2-1
TGCAGTGCTAGGGACAGCAATGAGCAGTTCTTC
CSARDSNEQFF
>TRBV2|TRBD1|few|TRBJ2-6
TGTGCCAGCAGCCACTATCGGGACAGGTGGACAGCAGGGGCCAACGTCCTGACTTTC
CASSHYRDRWTAGANVLTF
>TRBV6-5|.|.|TRBJ2-7
TGTGCCAGCAGCGACAGGATCCCCAGGGCCTACGAGCAGTACTTC
CASSDRIPRAYEQYF
>TRBV7-2|.|few|TRBJ2-7
TGTGCCAGCAGCTTACGAGCCTCCGAATCCTACGAGCAGTACTTC
CASSLRASESYEQYF
>TRBV5-4|TRBD2|.|TRBJ2-3
TGTGCCAGCAGCTTGAGAATAGCGGGAGGAACAGATACGCAGTATTTT
CASSLRIAGGTDTQYF
>TRBV30|TRBD1|.|TRBJ1-1
TGTGCCTGGATAGCAGGGGGGAGCACTGAAGCTTTCTTT
CAWIAGGSTEAFF
>TRBV5-4|TRBD1|few|TRBJ2-1
TGTGCCAGCAGTCATGGGGACAGCAATGAGCAGTTCTTC
CASSHGDSNEQFF
>TRBV23-1|.|few|TRBJ2-1
TGCGCCAGCAGTCGAGGGCCTACCCTATTACTCTCCTACAATGAGCAGTTCTTC
CASSRGPTLLLSYNEQFF
>TRBV29-1|.|few|TRBJ2-5
TGCAGCGTTGCGCACTCCCTGCAAGAGACCCAGTACTTC
CSVAHSLQETQYF
>TRBV5-1|.|.|TRBJ2-7
TGCGCCAGCAGCTTGGGAAGGACAGATCACGAGCAGTACTTC
CASSLGRTDHEQYF
>TRBV6-5|.|.|TRBJ2-7
TGTGCCAGCACCTCACAGGCCTACGAGCAGTACTTC
CASTSQAYEQYF
>TRBV29-1|TRBD2|.|TRBJ2-3
TGCAGCGTCCGACTAGCGAGCACAGATACGCAGTATTTT
CSVRLASTDTQYF
>TRBV29-1|TRBD2|.|TRBJ2-1
TGCAGCGTTGCCCCTAGCGGGGGAGCTGAGCAGTTCTTC
CSVAPSGGAEQFF
>TRBV5-1|TRBD1|few|TRBJ2-7
TGCGCCAGCAGCTCAGCAGGGGGAACCTTCTACGAGCAGTACTTC
CASSSAGGTFYEQYF
>TRBV5-1|.|once|TRBJ2-3
TGCGCCAGCAGCTTGGGGACAGACACAGATACGCAGTATTTT
CASSLGTDTDTQYF
>TRBV9|.|.|TRBJ1-2
TGTGCCAGCGGGCTGGGGTACTATGGCTACACCTTC
CASGLGYYGYTF
>TRBV30|.|few|TRBJ2-6
TGTGCCTGGAGTGTTTGGGCCGCTAGCTCTGGGGCCAACGTCCTGACTTTC
CAWSVWAASSGANVLTF
>TRBV5-5|.|.|TRBJ2-5
TGTGCCAGCAGCTCGAACAGCAAAGCTAGTCAAGAGACCCAGTACTTC
CASSSNSKASQETQYF
>TRBV29-1|.|few|TRBJ2-7
TGCAGCGTTGAAGATCAAGGGGGTGGTTACGAGCAGTACTTC
CSVEDQGGGYEQYF
>TRBV7-2|.|.|TRBJ1-5
TGTGCCAGCAGCTCCCAGGGGTCTCAGCCCCAGCATTTT
CASSSQGSQPQHF
>TRBV30|TRBD1|.|TRBJ1-2
TGTGCCTCGCATCGCACAGGGGGCGCCGGCTACACCTTC
CASHRTGGAGYTF
>TRBV7-2|.|few|TRBJ2-1
TGTGCCAGCAGCCGGTCGTTAGAGCAGTTCTTC
CASSRSLEQFF
>TRBV30|.|.|TRBJ2-1
TGTGCCTGGAGTTCTGCGAGCTCCTACAATGAGCAGTTCTTC
CAWSSASSYNEQFF
>TRBV7-9|.|.|TRBJ1-5
TGTGCCAGCAGCTTATTGAGCAATCAGCCCCAGCATTTT
CASSLLSNQPQHF
>TRBV5-5|.|.|TRBJ2-1
TGTGCCAGCAGCTTGTCAAGCGCTAATGAGCAGTTCTTC
CASSLSSANEQFF
>TRBV9|.|.|TRBJ1-1
TGTGCCAGCAGCCCCCAGGTGGGGGGCGCGAACACTGAAGCTTTCTTT
CASSPQVGGANTEAFF
>TRBV9|TRBD2|.|TRBJ2-3
TGTGCCAGCAGCGTAGGGAGCGGGATTAGCACAGATACGCAGTATTTT
CASSVGSGISTDTQYF
>TRBV1|.|.|TRBJ2-5
TGCACCAGCAGCCAAGATCGTACTAGGGACTCCGTAATGGCAGCGGTCAAAGAGACCCAGTACTTC
CTSSQDRTRDSVMAAVKETQYF
>TRBV29-1|TRBD1|.|TRBJ1-2
TGCAGCGTGCCGACAGGGGACTATGGCTACACCTTC
CSVPTGDYGYTF
>TRBV6-5|.|.|TRBJ1-1
TGTGCCAGCAGTTACACAGGGTTAACTGAAGCTTTCTTT
CASSYTGLTEAFF
>TRBV4-3|TRBD1|.|TRBJ2-6
TGCGCCAGCAGCCAGAGGAGACAGGGACAGGCTGGGGCCAACGTCCTGACTTTC
CASSQRRQGQAGANVLTF
>TRBV7-7|TRBD1|.|TRBJ2-5
TGTGCCAGCAGCATATCGGGACAGCAAGAGACCCAGTACTTC
CASSISGQQETQYF
>TRBV30|.|few|TRBJ1-2
TGTGCCTCGAGCCGGGGATCGGACTATGGCTACACCTTC
CASSRGSDYGYTF
>TRBV29-1|TRBD2|few|TRBJ2-1
TGCAGCGTTGCCCAGCGGGGGCTATACAATGAGCAGTTCTTC
CSVAQRGLYNEQFF
>TRBV7-2|.|many|TRBJ2-3
.
CASSFGAGTDTQYF
>TRBV9|.|once|TRBJ1-5
TGTGCCAGCAGCGTAGTAGGGGATCAGCCCCAGCATTTT
CASSVVGDQPQHF
>TRBV19|.|few|TRBJ1-3
TGTGCCAGTAGTAGGGCCGGGTCACTTGGAAACACCATATATTTT
CASSRAGSLGNTIYF
>TRBV7-9|TRBD2|few|TRBJ2-5
TGTGCCAGCAGCTTCTCGGGAGGGCCAGAGACCCAGTACTTC
CASSFSGGPETQYF
>TRBV30|.|.|TRBJ2-2
TGTGCCTGGAGTGTAGGGGGGGACCGGGAGCTGTTTTTT
CAWSVGGDRELFF
>TRBV19|.|.|TRBJ2-2
TGTGCCAGTAGCAATCAGATGGGGAACACCGGGGAGCTGTTTTTT
CASSNQMGNTGELFF
>TRBV19|.|few|TRBJ2-3
TGTGCCAGTACCATCCCGGGACCTAGCACAGATACGCAGTATTTT
CASTIPGPSTDTQYF
>TRBV29-1|.|few|TRBJ2-2
TGCAGCGTTGTTTGGGATCGCACCGGGGAGCTGTTTTTT
CSVVWDRTGELFF
>TRBV30|.|.|TRBJ1-1
TGTGCCTGGAGCCGGGGCGTCCACACTGAAGCTTTCTTT
CAWSRGVHTEAFF
>TRBV5-4|.|few|TRBJ2-7
TGTGCCAGCAGCCAAGGTACAGGAACCTACGAGCAGTACTTC
CASSQGTGTYEQYF
>TRBV11-2|.|few|TRBJ2-3
TGTGCCAGCACCCCATCCACAGATACGCAGTATTTT
CASTPSTDTQYF
>TRBV30|.|.|TRBJ1-6
TGTGCCTGGAAGAGGACAGTTAATTCACCCCTCCACTTT
CAWKRTVNSPLHF
>TRBV25-1|.|.|TRBJ2-3
TGTGCCAGCAGTGAGATCAGGCCCGGCGATACAGATACGCAGTATTTT
CASSEIRPGDTDTQYF
>TRBV4-3|.|many|TRBJ2-4
TGCGCCAGCAGCCAACAACAGGGCCTAGCCAAAAACATTCAGTACTTC
CASSQQQGLAKNIQYF
>TRBV28|.|.|TRBJ2-3
TGTGCCAGCCGCACTAGGGATACGCAGTATTTT
CASRTRDTQYF
>TRBV6-5|.|.|TRBJ1-2
TGTGCCAGCAGTTACTCAGGGACCACTGGCTATGGCTACACCTTC
CASSYSGTTGYGYTF
>TRBV29-1|TRBD1|.|TRBJ2-3
TGCAGCGTTGCGACAGGGTCCACAGATACGCAGTATTTT
CSVATGSTDTQYF
>TRBV18|.|.|TRBJ2-7
TGTGCCAGCTCGTGGGGGCCTCGGAACGAGCAGTACTTC
CASSWGPRNEQYF
>TRBV7-9|.|.|TRBJ1-2
TGTGCCAGCAGTTTTGAACTACGGGGCTATGGCTACACCTTC
CASSFELRGYGYTF
>TRBV5-1|.|.|TRBJ2-5
TGCGCCAGCAGCACAAAGACAGGTCCAGGGTGGGAGACCCAGTACTTC
CASSTKTGPGWETQYF
>TRBV7-8|.|.|TRBJ1-5
TGTGCCAGCAGGGCGGGGGTTAGCGGCAATCAGCCCCAGCATTTT
CASRAGVSGNQPQHF